This T cell receptor (beta chain) stems from a study of low-dose radiotherapy and immunotherapy resistance in tumors (dated by TCRdb to between 2020 and 2023). Looking at the study overall: In Cohort 1, 0.5 Gy per fraction was delivered every 2 weeks, and a total PTV dose of 6.5 Gy was prescribed. The trial did not randomize participants into treatment groups. Every two weeks, patients got intravenous cyclophosphamide at 200 mg/m2, given one day ahead of each radiation and immunotherapy administration. Patients took aspirin 300 mg orally once daily for four cycles, starting on cycle 1 day 1. Eight patients were included in the translational analysis: three from the first dose cohort and the first five from the second dose cohort. Cohort 2 received 1 Gy per fraction every two weeks, with a total of 13 Gy over 26 weeks. Patients were given nivolumab as a 240 mg flat dose every two weeks and ipilimumab at 1 mg/kg every six weeks, with both drugs delivered intravenously.

Donors were enrolled in RACIN, a single-arm phase I dose-escalation trial combining nivolumab, ipilimumab, aspirin, low-dose cyclophosphamide and low-dose radiotherapy. To be eligible, a patient needed to have an advanced solid tumor that was TIL-negative. This clonotype has just one count. The antigen this receptor binds is unknown. The record has no base qualities; no much larger clone is one base away. One read provides weak support. V loses 5 bases of germline sequence and J loses 5 bases, and the interval between the two ends is 12 bases. Measured from the cysteine to the phenylalanine, the CDR3 is 13 residues long. Only CDR3 DNA is held: 39 bases, read in frame from base 1. Superscript III and a set of TRAV- and TRBV-specific primers were used to synthesize first-strand cDNA, so that both TCRalpha and TCRbeta chains were covered. TCRs were amplified for 20 to 25 PCR cycles with Phusion, using a constant-region primer paired with the adapter attached to the V primers. Isolated mRNA was amplified with the MessageAmp II aRNA Amplification Kit, using a roughly 17-hour in vitro transcription at 37°C. The Dynabeads mRNA DIRECT Purification Kit was used to isolate the mRNA for TCR sequencing. Indexed Illumina adapters were added in a second Phusion PCR of approximately 27 cycles, after which AMPure XP beads were used to purify the products. The study's processing was this. Custom Perl scripts pooled TCR sequences encoding the same protein, removed out-of-frame sequences and computed each clonotype's abundance. TCR sequences supported by only a single read were excluded from analysis. Shannon entropy, Gini index, clonality, richness, and the frequency of TCRs shared between repertoires were included as repertoire metrics. TCRdb itself trimmed the public reads at Q25 with fastp, ran MiXCR and retained productive beta chains. For every CDR3 protein sequence, its rows merge into one entry that carries the most common genes and DNA. TCRdb, not the original authors, processed these V and J calls. Here the sample has 13,000 or so distinct CDR3 sequences; 65% to 75% occur a single time. Clones ranked in the top ten supply 4% to 6% of the sample.

The receptor comes from a human donor with advanced metastatic prostate, ovarian, gallbladder or colorectal cancer (not recorded which). This table probably holds off-target reads from a library built for another chain. The chain is made from TRBV12-3 or TRBV12-4 and TRBJ1-1, with no confidently assigned D gene. CDR3 sequence: CASSRRRETEAFF. The DNA sequence is as follows: TGTGCCAGCAGTAGGCGGAGGGAGACTGAAGCTTTCTTT.